This entry lists 32 T cell receptor beta chains sequenced from one sample in a study of neurological immune-mediated disorders. Each CDR3 protein is one row after TCRdb ran MiXCR on the 5' RACE reads. The table shows 55,000 to 60,000 distinct CDR3 sequences, with around 3.6% occurring only once. The sample consisted of PBMCs. The receptor set was obtained from a woman aged 25 to 39 with multiple sclerosis.

This clonotype was counted ten times or more. The chain joins TRBV12-3 or TRBV12-4 to TRBJ2-1; perhaps TRBD2 as D (5 bases). V was shortened by 6 bases and J by 9 bases, with 15 bases between the two germline ends. This CDR3 region has 13 residues. The CDR3 nucleotides are TGTGCCAGCAGGGACTTGAGTTATGGTGAGCAGTTCTTC. Protein product: CASRDLSYGEQFF.

In its sample, this clonotype was seen a few times. The V call is TRBV12-3 or TRBV12-4, the J call TRBJ2-7, with D unresolved. CDR3 length: 14 residues. V lost 3 bases and J lost 2, with 11 bases in between. The CDR3 spells CASSLGQRAYEQYF. The CDR3 bases are TGTGCCAGCAGTTTGGGTCAGAGAGCCTACGAGCAGTACTTC.

Many counts were recorded for this clonotype. The rearrangement uses TRBV5-1 and TRBJ2-7; D may be TRBD1 (5 bases). This CDR3 is built from 14 residues. Germline V gene lookup returns CDR1 SGHRS and CDR2 YFSETQ. V was cut by 0 bases and J by 6 bases, with 13 bases left in between. The CDR3 DNA follows: TGCGCCAGCAGCTTGGTAGGGGCCGTGGGCGAGCAGTACTTC. Protein: CASSLVGAVGEQYF. Filled out from reference TRBV5-1 and TRBJ2-7, the complete variable domain reads KAGVTQTPRYLIKTRGQQVTLSCSPISGHRSVSWYQQTPGQGLQFLFEYFSETQRNKGNFPGRFSGRQFSNSRSEMNVSTLELGDSALYLCASSLVGAVGEQYFGPGTRLTVT.

This clonotype has a count of ten or more. The chain joins TRBV20-1 to TRBJ1-2; the match to TRBD1 covers 8 bases. CDR3 length equals 12 residues. V dropped 5 bases and J dropped 8; count of bases not matched to a gene: 7. The V gene's germline CDR1 is DFQATT and CDR2 SNEGSKA (reference sequence). This chain's CDR3 is CSARRTGKGYTF. The DNA of the CDR3 is TGCAGTGCTCGTAGGACAGGGAAGGGCTACACCTTC.

In this sample, this clonotype turned up many times. The V call is TRBV12-3 or TRBV12-4, the J call TRBJ1-5; D unclear. The CDR3 extends over 14 amino acids. The V end lost 4 bases, the J end lost 0 bases, and 7 bases lay between the germline ends. The CDR3 region has the DNA TGTGCCAGCAGTTCATCCATTAGCAATCAGCCCCAGCATTTT. This sequence encodes CASSSSISNQPQHF.

This clonotype has only a few counts. A much larger clone lies one base from this, so it may be a read error. The CDR3 coding sequence is TGTGCCAGCAGCCCCAGGGGTACCAACACCGGGGAGCTGTTTTTT. Residues: CASSPRGTNTGELFF. The V and J genes are TRBV11-2 and TRBJ2-2, with a weak D call TRBD1 (6 bases). The CDR3 is made up of 15 amino acids. Per germline, CDR1 SGHAT and CDR2 FQNNGV. V gave up 5 bases and J gave up 2 bases, with 12 bases separating them.

This clonotype was recorded at least ten times. This chain joins TRBV12-3 or TRBV12-4 and TRBJ2-1, with a possible D match to TRBD2 (5 bases). Trimming cost V 11 bases and J 9 bases, with 17 bases left between them. The CDR3 spans 12 residues. CDR3 loop: CADAGKEGEQFF. The DNA for the CDR3 is TGTGCCGATGCCGGGAAAGAGGGTGAGCAGTTCTTC.

This clonotype was picked up many times. The V gene is TRBV5-1, the J gene TRBJ2-7; 11 bases map to TRBD2. Losses at the gene ends were 1 base for V and 3 bases for J; bases not matched to a gene: 3. The germline gives CDR1 SGHRS, CDR2 YFSETQ. The CDR3 is 15 residues long. CDR3 sequence (DNA): TGCGCCAGCAGCTTGACTAGCGGGAGTTACTACGAGCAGTACTTC. Translation gives CASSLTSGSYYEQYF. The entire variable domain, with the rest obtained from reference TRBV5-1 and TRBJ2-7, is as follows: KAGVTQTPRYLIKTRGQQVTLSCSPISGHRSVSWYQQTPGQGLQFLFEYFSETQRNKGNFPGRFSGRQFSNSRSEMNVSTLELGDSALYLCASSLTSGSYYEQYFGPGTRLTVT.

About this clonotype itself: Possible read error: a much larger clone is one base away. CDR3 DNA sequence: TGCGCCAGCAGCTCCGAAAGCTTCTATGGCTACACCTTC. Translating it yields CASSSESFYGYTF. V is TRBV5-1 and J is TRBJ1-2; no firm D call. Trimming cost V 3 bases and J 4 bases, with 10 bases left between them. Germline V gene sequence: CDR1 SGHRS, CDR2 YFSETQ. The CDR3 covers 13 residues. The full variable domain, in which reference TRBV5-1 and TRBJ1-2 provide the parts outside the CDR3, is KAGVTQTPRYLIKTRGQQVTLSCSPISGHRSVSWYQQTPGQGLQFLFEYFSETQRNKGNFPGRFSGRQFSNSRSEMNVSTLELGDSALYLCASSSESFYGYTFGSGTRLTVV.

This clonotype was counted ten times or more. This chain connects TRBV10-3 to TRBJ2-1, with TRBD2 matching over 10 bases. This CDR3 region has 14 residues. V lost 8 bases, J lost 5 bases, and 6 bases stayed unmatched. Germline V lookup: CDR1 ENHRY, CDR2 SYGVKD. CDR3 protein: CAIGRTSGDNEQFF. For the CDR3, the DNA is TGTGCCATCGGGAGAACTAGCGGGGACAATGAGCAGTTCTTC.

This clonotype was picked up many times. This chain links TRBV20-1 with TRBJ2-5; 8 bases map to TRBD2. Unmatched junction bases numbered 15, after V lost 5 bases and J lost 4 bases. The CDR3 has 16 residues. The germline V gene has CDR1 DFQATT and CDR2 SNEGSKA (reference sequence). The CDR3 here is CSALRGALNSRETQYF. The CDR3 DNA sequence: TGCAGTGCTTTGCGGGGGGCCCTTAACTCTCGAGAGACCCAGTACTTC.

This clonotype has a count of ten or more. The V call is TRBV6-6, the J call TRBJ1-1; D uncertain. V lost 5 bases, J lost 5 bases, and 15 bases lay in between. CDR1 is MNHNY and CDR2 is SVGAGI in the germline V gene (reference sequence). The CDR3 has 14 amino acids. CDR3 nucleotide sequence: TGTGCCAGCAGTACAAGTGGAGGGTGGACTGAAGCTTTCTTT. It translates to CASSTSGGWTEAFF.

This clonotype was seen at least ten times. The chain combines TRBV20-1 with TRBJ2-1; TRBD2 matches 9 bases. The CDR3 totals 15 residues. J gave up 6 bases and V 3 bases, and 9 bases lay outside the gene matches. Germline V CDR1 and CDR2: DFQATT, SNEGSKA (reference sequence). DNA of the CDR3: TGCAGTGCTAGTTTTCGGCGGGGGGGTCTCAATGAGCAGTTCTTC. Translated: CSASFRRGGLNEQFF.

This clonotype was found many times. This chain's CDR3 is CASSLEYGTESNADTQYF. The CDR3 DNA reads TGCGCCAGCAGCTTGGAGTACGGGACTGAAAGTAATGCAGATACGCAGTATTTT. The chain links TRBV5-1 to TRBJ2-3; perhaps TRBD2 as D (6 bases). V lost 0 bases to trimming and J lost 4 bases, with 21 bases between them. This CDR3 is built from 18 residues. Germline CDR1 and CDR2: SGHRS and YFSETQ.

This clonotype appeared many times. The chain couples TRBV5-6 to TRBJ2-3; unclear D gene. The germline V gene encodes CDR1 SGHDT and CDR2 YYEEEE. Trimming took off 0 bases at V and 5 bases at J, with 1 base between the two ends. The CDR3 is 11 amino acids. The CDR3 region has the DNA TGTGCCAGCAGCTTGGAAGATACGCAGTATTTT. Its translation is CASSLEDTQYF.

This clonotype has ten or more counts. V and J are TRBV20-1 and TRBJ2-4, with D possibly called TRBD1 or TRBD2 (6 bases each). The CDR3 loop spans 14 amino acids. Trimming took 6 bases from V and 5 from J, leaving 17 bases between them. The germline V gene has CDR1 DFQATT and CDR2 SNEGSKA (reference sequence). The CDR3 DNA reads as TGCAGTGCGAGGAGGGGGGCTGAGGAAAACATTCAGTACTTC. Amino acids: CSARRGAEENIQYF.

This clonotype was seen repeatedly, ten times or more. The J gene is TRBJ1-6, the V gene TRBV3-1; D unclear. The CDR3 runs to 12 residues. V was shortened by 0 bases and J by 6 bases, with 0 bases between the two germline ends. Germline-derived CDR1 and CDR2 are LGHDT and YNNKEL (reference sequence). The CDR3 reads CASSQDNSPLHF. As DNA, the CDR3 is TGTGCCAGCAGCCAAGATAATTCACCCCTCCACTTT.

This clonotype appeared many times. CDR3 nucleotide sequence: TGCGCCAGCAGGATTTCACGGTTCACAGATACGCAGTATTTT. The encoded protein is CASRISRFTDTQYF. The chain is built from TRBV5-1 and TRBJ2-3, with D unclear. Trimming took off 5 bases at V and 2 bases at J, with 12 bases between the two ends. This CDR3 has 14 residues. CDR1 is SGHRS and CDR2 is YFSETQ in the germline V gene.

This clonotype was counted many times. The chain employs TRBV11-2 and TRBJ2-3; 8 bases are shared with TRBD1. V shed 1 base, J shed 4 bases, and the junction held 10 bases outside the gene matches. Germline V lookup: CDR1 SGHAT, CDR2 FQNNGV. This CDR3 contains 17 residues. The CDR3 DNA is TGTGCCAGCAGCTTAGTATCCAGGGGGCTGGTCGCAGATACGCAGTATTTT. Amino acid sequence: CASSLVSRGLVADTQYF.

This clonotype showed up many times. The chain recombines TRBV7-9 with TRBJ2-6, with D possibly matching TRBD2 (6 bases). The germline V gene encodes CDR1 SEHNR and CDR2 FQNEAQ (reference sequence). Trimming pared 5 bases from V and 0 bases from J, leaving 17 bases between. The CDR3 loop spans 18 amino acids. CDR3 sequence: CASSPGLTGLSGANVLTF. The DNA of the CDR3 is TGTGCCAGCAGCCCTGGATTGACGGGACTCTCTGGGGCCAACGTCCTGACTTTC.

There are many counts of this clonotype. The chain couples TRBV5-1 to TRBJ2-3; weak D call: TRBD2 (6 bases). From germline, CDR1 is SGHRS and CDR2 YFSETQ. CDR3 length equals 13 residues. The V end was cut by 7 bases, the J end by 2 bases, with 11 bases between. The CDR3 sequence: CASGGTLTDTQYF. For the CDR3, the DNA is TGCGCCAGCGGGGGGACTCTCACAGATACGCAGTATTTT.

This clonotype occurred many times. This chain uses TRBV7-9 with TRBJ2-3, with 9 nucleotides matching TRBD2. This CDR3 contains 15 residues. The V segment lost 5 bases and the J segment 2 bases; nucleotides outside the gene matches: 5. Germline loops: CDR1 SEHNR, CDR2 FQNEAQ (reference sequence). The DNA for the CDR3 is TGTGCCAGCAGCGTGACTAGCGGCCCCACAGATACGCAGTATTTT. It codes for CASSVTSGPTDTQYF.

This clonotype showed up many times. The gene calls are TRBV5-1 and TRBJ1-1; D call uncertain. Germline CDR1 and CDR2: SGHRS and YFSETQ. This CDR3 region has 17 residues. V shed 4 bases and J shed 0 bases, with 19 bases lying between them. CDR3 in DNA: TGCGCCAGCAGCCGCGCTTCGACCGCCAGTATGAACACTGAAGCTTTCTTT. Translated, it gives CASSRASTASMNTEAFF.

This chain connects TRBV12-3 or TRBV12-4 to TRBJ2-5; no clear D gene. V dropped 1 base and J dropped 5 bases, with 5 bases sitting between them. CDR3 size: 12 residues. In nucleotides, the CDR3 is TGTGCCAGCAGTTTAGGTTCGGAGACCCAGTACTTC. It encodes CASSLGSETQYF.

This clonotype has ten or more counts. The genes are TRBV11-2 and TRBJ2-3; the D is unclear. The CDR3 consists of 18 residues. V shed 5 bases and J shed 1 base, with 22 bases lying between them. Germline CDR1 SGHAT, CDR2 FQNNGV. CDR3 sequence reads: CASSAFGLVGDGTDTQYF. Here the CDR3 DNA reads TGTGCCAGCAGCGCTTTTGGTCTCGTGGGCGATGGCACAGATACGCAGTATTTT. Full variable domain (remainder filled in from reference TRBV11-2 and TRBJ2-3): EAGVAQSPRYKIIEKRQSVAFWCNPISGHATLYWYQQILGQGPKLLIQFQNNGVVDDSQLPKDRFSAERLKGVDSTLKIQPAKLEDSAVYLCASSAFGLVGDGTDTQYFGPGTRLTVL.

This clonotype was observed at least ten times. The chain has TRBV7-8 and TRBJ2-7; D possibly corresponds to TRBD1 (6 bases). CDR1 is SGHVS, CDR2 FQNEAQ, per germline. V lost 0 bases and J lost 4, with 13 bases in between. This CDR3 is 15 amino acids long. In nucleotides, the CDR3 is TGTGCCAGCAGCTTAGCATATGGGACACCGTACGAGCAGTACTTC. Translation: CASSLAYGTPYEQYF.

On this clonotype itself: Mismatch with germline at one junction end may stem from a read error. The chain couples TRBV12-3 or TRBV12-4 to TRBJ1-5; D perhaps matches TRBD1 (6 bases). CDR3 length: 14 amino acids. CDR3 bases: TGTGCCAGCAGCCAAGACAGGAACAATCAGCCCCAGAATTTT. This codes for CASSQDRNNQPQNF.

This clonotype was found many times. The chain uses TRBV11-2 and TRBJ1-2; D not resolved. This CDR3 has 14 amino acids. Germline CDR1 SGHAT, CDR2 FQNNGV. The V and J ends lost 4 bases and 4 bases respectively, with 13 bases between them. In DNA, the CDR3 is TGTGCCAGCAGCTCCTTAATGGGATCCTATGGCTACACCTTC. Translating it yields CASSSLMGSYGYTF.

This clonotype was seen ten or more times. The chain couples TRBV7-9 to TRBJ1-1; D unresolved. The CDR3 extends over 14 amino acids. CDR1 is SEHNR and CDR2 is FQNEAQ in the germline V gene (reference sequence). Trimming removed 5 bases at V and 6 bases at J, with 16 bases between. CDR3 protein: CASSPAAGSSEAFF. The CDR3 coding sequence is TGTGCCAGCAGCCCCGCGGCAGGAAGCTCTGAAGCTTTCTTT.

There are many counts of this clonotype. The chain couples TRBV7-9 to TRBJ1-2; tentatively, D is TRBD1 (5 bases). V was cut by 3 bases and J by 0 bases, with 11 bases left in between. Germline V gene sequence: CDR1 SEHNR, CDR2 FQNEAQ (reference sequence). The CDR3 is 15 residues long. The CDR3 spells CASSFGTATNYGYTF. The CDR3, as DNA: TGTGCCAGCAGCTTCGGGACTGCGACTAACTATGGCTACACCTTC.

This clonotype was detected ten times or more. V is TRBV12-3 or TRBV12-4 and J is TRBJ1-1, with a weak D call TRBD1 (6 bases). CDR3 length: 13 residues. V lost 3 bases to trimming and J lost 7 bases, with 12 bases between them. CDR3 DNA sequence: TGTGCCAGCAGTTTTACAGAGGGGGATGAAGCTTTCTTT. Amino acids: CASSFTEGDEAFF.

This clonotype was found many times. The chain joins TRBV9 to TRBJ1-1; TRBD1 might be the D (6 bases). V lost 0 bases and J 4 bases, leaving 10 bases between the germline ends. Germline CDR1 and CDR2: SGDLS and YYNGEE. The CDR3 spans 14 residues. The CDR3 loop reads CASSVGGAATEAFF. DNA of the CDR3: TGTGCCAGCAGCGTAGGGGGGGCCGCCACTGAAGCTTTCTTT.